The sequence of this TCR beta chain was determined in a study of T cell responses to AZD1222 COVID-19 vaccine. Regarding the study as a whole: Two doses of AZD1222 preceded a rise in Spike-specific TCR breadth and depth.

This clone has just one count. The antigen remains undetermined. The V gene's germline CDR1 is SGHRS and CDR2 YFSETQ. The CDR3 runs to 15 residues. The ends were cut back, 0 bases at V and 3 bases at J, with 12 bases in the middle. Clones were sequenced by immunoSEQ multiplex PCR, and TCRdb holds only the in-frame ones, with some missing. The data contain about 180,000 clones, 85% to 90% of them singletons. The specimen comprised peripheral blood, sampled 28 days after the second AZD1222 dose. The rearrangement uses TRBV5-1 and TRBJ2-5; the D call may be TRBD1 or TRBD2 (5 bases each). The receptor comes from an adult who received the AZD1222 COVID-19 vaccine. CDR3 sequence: CASSLDRGEEETQYF. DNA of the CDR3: TGCGCCAGCAGCTTGGATCGGGGCGAGGAAGAGACCCAGTACTTC.